This T cell receptor beta chain was sequenced during a study of regulatory T cells in long-lasting Graves disease. TCR beta libraries were built with iRepertoire HTBI primers and Arm-PCR of CDR3 regions. TCRdb reprocessed the multiplex PCR reads via MiXCR and lists one record per CDR3 protein. The sample records hundreds of thousands of distinct CDR3 sequences, around 17% being singletons. In its sample, this clonotype was seen many times. Time point defined: newly diagnosed GD, antithyroid drugs for less than 3 months. From RNA extracted from PBMCs, the TCR library was made. Doctors identified Graves' disease using the American Thyroid Association guidelines. The source of the patients was an endocrinology department in Xi'an, China. Germline V gives CDR1 SGHTA, CDR2 FQGNSA. CDR3 length: 15 amino acids. V lost 3 bases and J lost 5, with 16 bases in between. This same sample was also taken into another study, of T cells in Graves' hyperthyroidism and ophthalmopathy. From that second work: Most thyroid clonotypes expanded above 0.001 appeared in blood too.

The chain is built from TRBV7-2 and TRBJ1-2; D may be TRBD1 (6 bases). This receptor was identified in a woman aged 30 to 39 with Graves disease. The sequencing here drew on peripheral blood mononuclear cells (PBMCs), taken at new diagnosis, from a patient treated with antithyroid drugs. CDR3 DNA: TGTGCCAGCAGCTTCAAGGGGGATATGAATTATGGCTACACCTTC. Translating gives CASSFKGDMNYGYTF. Full variable domain (rest looked up from reference TRBV7-2 and TRBJ1-2): GAGVSQSPSNKVTEKGKDVELRCDPISGHTALYWYRQSLGQGLEFLIYFQGNSAPDKSGLPSDRFSAERTGGSVSTLTIQRTQQEDSAVYLCASSFKGDMNYGYTFGSGTRLTVV.